This entry features one T cell receptor beta chain sequence. The CDR3 is made up of 16 amino acids. Per the germline V gene, CDR1 is SGHDN and CDR2 is FVKESK. Trimming took off 3 bases at V and 1 base at J, with 16 bases between the two ends. This table comes from immunoSEQ multiplex PCR, and its TCRdb copy is limited to in-frame clones, with some not included. The profile shows more than 150,000 clones, about 93% of them singletons. This record comes from a study of control samples from healthy donors and cancer patients. The source is a man aged 18 to 29 in good health. The rearrangement joins TRBV14 to TRBJ2-7; no definite D call. Specimen: blood. CDR3 sequence (DNA): TGTGCCAGCAGCCAGGGAACAAGGGATCGGTCCTACGAGCAGTACTTC. It encodes CASSQGTRDRSYEQYF. The whole variable domain, remainder taken from reference TRBV14 and TRBJ2-7, is EAGVTQFPSHSVIEKGQTVTLRCDPISGHDNLYWYRRVMGKEIKFLLHFVKESKQDESGMPNNRFLAERTGGTYSTLKVQPAELEDSGVYFCASSQGTRDRSYEQYFGPGTRLTVT.